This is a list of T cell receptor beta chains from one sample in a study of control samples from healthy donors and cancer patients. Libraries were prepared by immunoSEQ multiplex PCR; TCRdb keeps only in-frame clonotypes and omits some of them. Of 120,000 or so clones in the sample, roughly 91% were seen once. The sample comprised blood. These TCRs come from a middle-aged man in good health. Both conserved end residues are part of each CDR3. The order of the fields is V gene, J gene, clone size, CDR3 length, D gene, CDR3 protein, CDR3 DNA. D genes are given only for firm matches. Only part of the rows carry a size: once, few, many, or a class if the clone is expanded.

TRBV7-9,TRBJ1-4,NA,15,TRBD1,CASSTGTGAGEKLFF,TGTGCCAGCAGCACCGGGACAGGGGCCGGGGAAAAACTGTTTTTT
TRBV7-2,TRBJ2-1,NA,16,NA,CASSLAVGSSYNEQFF,TGTGCCAGCAGCTTAGCTGTGGGAAGCTCCTACAATGAGCAGTTCTTC
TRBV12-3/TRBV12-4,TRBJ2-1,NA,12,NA,CASSATGNEQFF,TGTGCCAGCAGCGCCACAGGGAATGAGCAGTTCTTC
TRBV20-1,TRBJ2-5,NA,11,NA,CSARPVGGQYF,TGCAGTGCAAGACCCGTAGGTGGGCAGTACTTC
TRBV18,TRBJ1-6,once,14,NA,CASSPTGRNSPLHF,TGTGCCAGCTCACCAACAGGGAGGAATTCACCCCTCCACTTT
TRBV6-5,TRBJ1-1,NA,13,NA,CASSYDRGTEAFF,TGTGCCAGCAGTTACGACCGGGGGACTGAAGCTTTCTTT
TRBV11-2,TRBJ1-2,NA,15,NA,CASSSRTFTNYGYTF,TGTGCCAGCAGCTCACGGACATTCACTAACTATGGCTACACCTTC
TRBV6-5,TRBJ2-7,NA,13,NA,CASSYGRTYEQYF,TGTGCCAGCAGTTATGGCAGAACCTACGAGCAGTACTTC
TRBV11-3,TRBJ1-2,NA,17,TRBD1,CASSPRPHRGLRDGYTF,TGTGCCAGCAGCCCCCGGCCACACAGGGGGCTCAGGGATGGCTACACCTTC
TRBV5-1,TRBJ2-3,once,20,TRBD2,CASSLTSGGSHSLSTDTQYF,TGCGCCAGCAGCCTGACTAGCGGGGGGTCCCACTCCCTTAGCACAGATACGCAGTATTTT
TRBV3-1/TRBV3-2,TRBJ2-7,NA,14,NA,CASSQGPGPYEQYF,TGTGCCAGCAGCCAAGGTCCAGGGCCCTACGAGCAGTACTTC
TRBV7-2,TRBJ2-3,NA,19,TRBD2,CASSNGLAGGFGSTDTQYF,TGTGCCAGCAGCAATGGACTAGCGGGGGGGTTCGGAAGCACAGATACGCAGTATTTT
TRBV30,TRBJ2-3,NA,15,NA,CAWSVGGLAVDTQYF,TGTGCCTGGAGTGTCGGGGGCCTAGCGGTAGATACGCAGTATTTT
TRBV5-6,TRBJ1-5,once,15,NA,CASSKTPTSNQPQHF,TGTGCCAGCAGCAAGACACCGACTAGCAATCAGCCCCAGCATTTT
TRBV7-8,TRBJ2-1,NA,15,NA,CASSLVGQGFGEQFF,TGTGCCAGCAGCTTAGTAGGTCAGGGGTTTGGTGAGCAGTTCTTC
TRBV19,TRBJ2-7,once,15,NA,CASSIGAGRDYEQYF,TGTGCCAGTAGTATTGGGGCAGGGCGGGACTACGAGCAGTACTTC
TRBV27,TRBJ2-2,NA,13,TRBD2,CATWAGGTGELFF,TGTGCCACCTGGGCGGGGGGGACCGGGGAGCTGTTTTTT